A selection of T cell receptor beta chains follows, all from one sample in a study of Ad26.COV2.S vaccination and SARS-CoV-2 variants. Sequencing used immunoSEQ multiplex PCR; TCRdb keeps in-frame clones, though not all of them. Seen here are roughly 500,000 clones, 87% observed once, and the top ten hold roughly 13%. Sequencing was performed on peripheral blood, taken in a trial of Ad26.COV2.S vaccine versus placebo. These receptors originate from a person between 18 and 60 years old who received the Ad26.COV2.S COVID-19 vaccine or a placebo. Each CDR3 is given with its conserved first and last residue. D genes are given only for firm matches. Size is stated for part of the rows, as once, few or many counts, or as a class when the clone is expanded.

TRBV5-4,NA,TRBD1,TRBJ1-1,CASSSDRETDTEAFF,TGTGCCAGCAGCTCGGACAGGGAAACCGACACTGAAGCTTTCTTT
TRBV3-1/TRBV3-2,once,TRBD1,TRBJ2-5,CASSQDGVRYGQGARETQYF,TGTGCCAGCAGCCAAGACGGTGTTCGGTACGGACAGGGGGCAAGGGAGACCCAGTACTTC
TRBV5-4,NA,TRBD2,TRBJ2-1,CASSLTSHNEQFF,TGTGCCAGCAGCCTGACTAGCCACAATGAGCAGTTCTTC
TRBV7-9,NA,NA,TRBJ2-5,CASSSRGLETQYF,TGTGCCAGCAGCTCCAGGGGTCTGGAGACCCAGTACTTC
TRBV4-1,NA,NA,TRBJ2-2,CASSQVPRTNTGELFF,TGCGCCAGCAGCCAAGTCCCCAGAACGAACACCGGGGAGCTGTTTTTT
TRBV30,NA,TRBD2,TRBJ2-4,CAWSWPRLAGSSGKNIQYF,TGTGCCTGGAGTTGGCCCCGACTAGCGGGGAGTTCGGGGAAAAACATTCAGTACTTC
TRBV29-1,NA,NA,TRBJ1-5,CSVGSGYNQPQHF,TGCAGCGTTGGCTCAGGGTACAATCAGCCCCAGCATTTT
TRBV3-1/TRBV3-2,NA,NA,TRBJ1-1,CASSWMAGRGVNTEAFF,TGTGCCAGCAGCTGGATGGCGGGGCGAGGCGTGAACACTGAAGCTTTCTTT
TRBV20-1,NA,TRBD1,TRBJ1-6,CSASSTGGNSPLHF,TGCAGTGCTAGTTCGACAGGGGGGAATTCACCCCTCCACTTT
TRBV5-1,NA,TRBD1,TRBJ2-7,CASRKGQGSLEQYF,TGCGCCAGCAGGAAAGGACAGGGTAGTCTGGAGCAGTACTTC
TRBV6-2/TRBV6-3,once,TRBD2,TRBJ2-3,CASSSSLAGGVDTQYF,TGTGCCAGCAGTAGTAGCCTAGCGGGAGGTGTCGATACGCAGTATTTT
TRBV13,NA,TRBD2,TRBJ2-7,CASSLRAPTSGLTYEQYF,TGTGCCAGCAGCTTAAGGGCCCCCACTAGCGGTCTTACCTACGAGCAGTACTTC
TRBV30,NA,NA,TRBJ2-1,CAWEPSDRINEQFF,TGTGCCTGGGAACCCTCGGACAGAATCAATGAGCAGTTCTTC